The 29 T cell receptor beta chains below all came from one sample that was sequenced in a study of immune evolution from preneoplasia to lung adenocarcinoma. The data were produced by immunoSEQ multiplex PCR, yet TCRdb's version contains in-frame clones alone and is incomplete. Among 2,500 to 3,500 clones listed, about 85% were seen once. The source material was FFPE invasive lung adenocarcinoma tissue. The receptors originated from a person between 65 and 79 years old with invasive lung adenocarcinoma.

The CDR3 spells CAWNREKNEKLFF. The CDR3 DNA reads as TGTGCCTGGAACAGGGAAAAGAATGAAAAACTGTTTTTT. J is TRBJ1-4 and V is TRBV30, with D possibly being TRBD1 (6 bases). The V gene's germline CDR1 is GTSNPN and CDR2 SVGIG (reference sequence). This CDR3 contains 13 residues. The V end was cut by 4 bases, the J end by 5 bases, with 11 bases between.

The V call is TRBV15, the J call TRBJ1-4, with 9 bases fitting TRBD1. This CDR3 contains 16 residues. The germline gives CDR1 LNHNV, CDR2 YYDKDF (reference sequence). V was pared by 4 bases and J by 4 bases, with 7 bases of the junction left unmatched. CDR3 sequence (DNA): TGTGCCACCAGCACAGGACAGGGGTCTGGTAATGAAAAACTGTTTTTT. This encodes CATSTGQGSGNEKLFF.

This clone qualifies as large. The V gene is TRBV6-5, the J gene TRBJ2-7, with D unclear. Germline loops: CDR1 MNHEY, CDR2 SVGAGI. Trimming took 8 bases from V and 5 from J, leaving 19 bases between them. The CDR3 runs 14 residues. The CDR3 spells CASSPFLGLNEQYF. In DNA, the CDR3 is TGTGCCAGCTCTCCGTTTCTAGGGCTCAACGAGCAGTACTTC.

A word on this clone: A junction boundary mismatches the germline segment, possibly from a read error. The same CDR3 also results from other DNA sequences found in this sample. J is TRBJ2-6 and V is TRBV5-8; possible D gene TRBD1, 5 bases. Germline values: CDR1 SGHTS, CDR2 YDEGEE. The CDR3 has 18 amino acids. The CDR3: CASSLPAGMFSGANVLTF. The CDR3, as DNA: TGTGCTAGCAGCTTACCTGCAGGGATGTTCTCTGGGGCCAACGTCCTGACTTTC.

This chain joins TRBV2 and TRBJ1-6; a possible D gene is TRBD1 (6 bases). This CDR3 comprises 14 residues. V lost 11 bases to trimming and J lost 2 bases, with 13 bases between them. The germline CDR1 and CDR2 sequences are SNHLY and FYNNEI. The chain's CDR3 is CASKGDAYNSPLHF. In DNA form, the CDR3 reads TGTGCCTCTAAGGGGGACGCCTATAATTCACCCCTCCACTTT. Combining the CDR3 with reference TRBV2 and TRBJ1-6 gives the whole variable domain EPEVTQTPSHQVTQMGQEVILRCVPISNHLYFYWYRQILGQKVEFLVSFYNNEISEKSEIFDDQFSVERPDGSNFTLKIRSTKLEDSAMYFCASKGDAYNSPLHFGNGTRLTVT.

The CDR3 DNA follows: TGTGCCTGGAGCCCCCCGGGATCGGTAAACTATGGCTACACCTTC. As protein: CAWSPPGSVNYGYTF. The rearrangement joins TRBV30 to TRBJ1-2; the D is unclear. This CDR3 is 15 amino acids long. Looked up from germline, CDR1 is GTSNPN and CDR2 is SVGIG (reference sequence). V was shortened by 3 bases and J by 2 bases, with 16 bases between the two germline ends.

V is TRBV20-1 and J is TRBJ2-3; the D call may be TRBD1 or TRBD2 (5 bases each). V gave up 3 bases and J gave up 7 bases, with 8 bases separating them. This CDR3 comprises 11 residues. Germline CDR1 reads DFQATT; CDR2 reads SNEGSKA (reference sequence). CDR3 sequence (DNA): TGCAGTGCTAGGGGGGATTATACGCAGTATTTT. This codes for CSARGDYTQYF.

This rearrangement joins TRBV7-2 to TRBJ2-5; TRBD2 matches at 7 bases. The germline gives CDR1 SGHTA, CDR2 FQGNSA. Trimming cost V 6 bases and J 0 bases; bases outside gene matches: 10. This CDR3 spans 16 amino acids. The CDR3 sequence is CASSPPGLPNQETQYF. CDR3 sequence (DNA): TGTGCCAGCAGTCCTCCGGGACTACCGAACCAAGAGACCCAGTACTTC.

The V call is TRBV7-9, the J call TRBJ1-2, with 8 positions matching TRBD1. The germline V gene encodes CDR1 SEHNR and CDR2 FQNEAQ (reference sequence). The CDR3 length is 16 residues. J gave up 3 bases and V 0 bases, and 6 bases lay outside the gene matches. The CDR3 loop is CASSLAMAGGHYGYTF. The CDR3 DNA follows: TGTGCCAGCAGCTTAGCTATGGCAGGGGGCCACTATGGCTACACCTTC.

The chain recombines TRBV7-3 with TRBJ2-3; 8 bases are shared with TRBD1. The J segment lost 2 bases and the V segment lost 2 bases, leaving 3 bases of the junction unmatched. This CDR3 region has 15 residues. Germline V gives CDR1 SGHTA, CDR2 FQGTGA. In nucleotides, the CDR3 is TGTGCCAGCAGCTTAGAGGGACAGGCCACAGATACGCAGTATTTT. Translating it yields CASSLEGQATDTQYF.

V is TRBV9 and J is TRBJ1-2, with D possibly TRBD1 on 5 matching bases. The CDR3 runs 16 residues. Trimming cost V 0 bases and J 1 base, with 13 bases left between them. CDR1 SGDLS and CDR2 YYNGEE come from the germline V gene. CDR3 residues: CASSVAWQGLNYGYTF. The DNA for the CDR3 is TGTGCCAGCAGCGTAGCCTGGCAGGGACTTAACTATGGCTACACCTTC.

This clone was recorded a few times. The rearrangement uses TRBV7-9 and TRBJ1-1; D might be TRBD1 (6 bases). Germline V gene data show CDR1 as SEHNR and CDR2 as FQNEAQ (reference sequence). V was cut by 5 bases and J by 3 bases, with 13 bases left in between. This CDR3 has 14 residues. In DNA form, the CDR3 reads TGTGCCAGCAGCGCCAGCCAGGGGCACACTGAAGCTTTCTTT. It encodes CASSASQGHTEAFF.

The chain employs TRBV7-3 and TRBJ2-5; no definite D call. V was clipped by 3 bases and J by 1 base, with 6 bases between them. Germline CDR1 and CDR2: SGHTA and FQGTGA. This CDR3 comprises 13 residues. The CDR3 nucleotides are TGTGCCAGCAGCTTCCAGCCCCAAGAGACCCAGTACTTC. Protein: CASSFQPQETQYF. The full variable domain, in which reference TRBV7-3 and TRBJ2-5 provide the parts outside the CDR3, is GAGVSQTPSNKVTEKGKYVELRCDPISGHTALYWYRQSLGQGPEFLIYFQGTGAADDSGLPNDRFFAVRPEGSVSTLKIQRTERGDSAVYLCASSFQPQETQYFGPGTRLLVL.

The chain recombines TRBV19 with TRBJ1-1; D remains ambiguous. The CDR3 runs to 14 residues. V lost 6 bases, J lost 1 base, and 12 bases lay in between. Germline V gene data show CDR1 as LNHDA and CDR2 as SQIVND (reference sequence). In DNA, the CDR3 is TGTGCCAGTAGCTGGATAGGTCAGAACACTGAAGCTTTCTTT. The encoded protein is CASSWIGQNTEAFF.

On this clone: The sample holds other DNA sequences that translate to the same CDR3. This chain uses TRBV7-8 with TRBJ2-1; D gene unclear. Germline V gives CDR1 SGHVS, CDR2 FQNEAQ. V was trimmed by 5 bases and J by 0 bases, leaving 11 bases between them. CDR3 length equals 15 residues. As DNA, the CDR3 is TGTGCCAGCAGCATCGGGCGGTTCTCCTACAATGAGCAGTTCTTC. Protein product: CASSIGRFSYNEQFF.

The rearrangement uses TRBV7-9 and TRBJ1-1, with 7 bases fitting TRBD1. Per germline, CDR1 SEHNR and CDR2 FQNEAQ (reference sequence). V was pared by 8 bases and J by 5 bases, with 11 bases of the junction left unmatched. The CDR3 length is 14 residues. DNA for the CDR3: TGTGCCAGCGGCACAGGGGTGATGGCGACTGAAGCTTTCTTT. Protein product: CASGTGVMATEAFF.

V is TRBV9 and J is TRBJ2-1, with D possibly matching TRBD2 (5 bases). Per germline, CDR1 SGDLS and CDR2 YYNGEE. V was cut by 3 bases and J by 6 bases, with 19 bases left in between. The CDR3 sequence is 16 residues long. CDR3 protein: CASSATRSPGGNEQFF. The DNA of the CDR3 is TGTGCCAGCAGCGCCACTAGATCCCCGGGCGGCAATGAGCAGTTCTTC.

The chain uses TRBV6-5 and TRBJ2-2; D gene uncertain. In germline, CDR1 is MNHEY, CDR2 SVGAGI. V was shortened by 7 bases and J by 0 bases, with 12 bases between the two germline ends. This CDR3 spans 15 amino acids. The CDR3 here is CASTTETSNTGELFF. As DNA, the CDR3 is TGTGCCAGCACCACGGAGACGTCGAACACCGGGGAGCTGTTTTTT.

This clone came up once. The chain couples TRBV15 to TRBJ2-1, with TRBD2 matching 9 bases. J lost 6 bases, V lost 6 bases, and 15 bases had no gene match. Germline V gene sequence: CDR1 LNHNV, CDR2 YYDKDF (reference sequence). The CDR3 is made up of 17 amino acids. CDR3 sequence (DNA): TGTGCCACCAGGGATACGGTAGCGGGGGAGACCTGCAATGAGCAGTTCTTC. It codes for CATRDTVAGETCNEQFF. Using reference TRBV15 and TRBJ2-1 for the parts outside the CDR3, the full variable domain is DAMVIQNPRYQVTQFGKPVTLSCSQTLNHNVMYWYQQKSSQAPKLLFHYYDKDFNNEADTPDNFQSRRPNTSFCFLDIRSPGLGDTAMYLCATRDTVAGETCNEQFFGPGTRLTVL.

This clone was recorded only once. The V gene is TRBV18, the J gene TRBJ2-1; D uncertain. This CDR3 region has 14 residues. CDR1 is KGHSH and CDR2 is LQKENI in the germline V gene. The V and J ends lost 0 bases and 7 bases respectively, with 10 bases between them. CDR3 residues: CASSPPSRTNEQFF. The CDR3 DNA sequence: TGTGCCAGCTCACCACCGAGTCGCACAAATGAGCAGTTCTTC.

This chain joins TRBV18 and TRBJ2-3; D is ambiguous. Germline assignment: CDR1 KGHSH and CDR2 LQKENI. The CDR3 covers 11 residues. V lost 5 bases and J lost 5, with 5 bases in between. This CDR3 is CASSSVDTQYF. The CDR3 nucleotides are TGTGCCAGCTCATCAGTAGATACGCAGTATTTT.

CDR3 DNA: TGTGCCAGCAGCTCGGACGGGTACCAAGAGACCCAGTACTTC. Protein sequence: CASSSDGYQETQYF. The chain combines TRBV13 with TRBJ2-5; D uncertain. This CDR3 has 14 residues. V was trimmed by 4 bases and J by 0 bases, leaving 9 bases between them. From germline, CDR1 is PRHDT and CDR2 FYEKMQ (reference sequence).

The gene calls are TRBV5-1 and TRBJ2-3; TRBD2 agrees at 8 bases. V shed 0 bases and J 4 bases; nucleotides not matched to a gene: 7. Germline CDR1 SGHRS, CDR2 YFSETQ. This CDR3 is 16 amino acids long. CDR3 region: CASSLGASGQADTQYF. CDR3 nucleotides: TGCGCCAGCAGCTTGGGGGCTAGCGGGCAAGCAGATACGCAGTATTTT.

CDR3 region: CASSSLLRGTRKEYF. CDR3 bases: TGTGCCAGCAGCTCTCTACTTAGGGGGACTAGAAAGGAGTACTTC. The gene calls are TRBV7-9 and TRBJ2-5; 8 bases are shared with TRBD2. The germline V gene has CDR1 SEHNR and CDR2 FQNEAQ (reference sequence). This CDR3 is built from 15 residues. V dropped 4 bases and J dropped 12; count of bases not matched to a gene: 16.

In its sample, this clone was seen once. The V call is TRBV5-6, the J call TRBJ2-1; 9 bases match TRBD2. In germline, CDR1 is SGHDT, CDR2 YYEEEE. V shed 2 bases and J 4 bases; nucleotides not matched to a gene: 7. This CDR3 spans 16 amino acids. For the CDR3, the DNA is TGTGCCAGCAGCTTTAGGTCTAGCGGGGTTTACAATGAGCAGTTCTTC. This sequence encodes CASSFRSSGVYNEQFF.

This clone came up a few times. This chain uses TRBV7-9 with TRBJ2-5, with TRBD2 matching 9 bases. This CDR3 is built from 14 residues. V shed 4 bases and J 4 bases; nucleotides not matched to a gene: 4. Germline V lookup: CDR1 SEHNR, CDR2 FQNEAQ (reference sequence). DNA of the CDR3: TGTGCCAGCAGCTCTGCGGGAGGGCGAGAGACCCAGTACTTC. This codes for CASSSAGGRETQYF.

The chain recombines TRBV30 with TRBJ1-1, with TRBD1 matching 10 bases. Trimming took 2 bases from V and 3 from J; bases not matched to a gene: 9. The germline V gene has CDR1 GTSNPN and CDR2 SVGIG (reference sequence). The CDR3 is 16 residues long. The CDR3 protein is CAWSIRDRGLDTEAFF. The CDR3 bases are TGTGCCTGGAGTATCCGGGACAGGGGATTGGACACTGAAGCTTTCTTT.

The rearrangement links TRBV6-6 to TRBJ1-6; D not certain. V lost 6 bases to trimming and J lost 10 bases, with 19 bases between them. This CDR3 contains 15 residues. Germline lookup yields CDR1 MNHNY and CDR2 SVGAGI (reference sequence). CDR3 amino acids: CASSYQEIFRSPLHF. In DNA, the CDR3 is TGTGCCAGCAGCTACCAGGAGATTTTCAGATCACCCCTCCACTTT.

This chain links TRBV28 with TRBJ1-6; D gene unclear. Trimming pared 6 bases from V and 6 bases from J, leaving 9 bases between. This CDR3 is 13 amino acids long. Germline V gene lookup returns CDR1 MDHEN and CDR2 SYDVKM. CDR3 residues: CASSLLTNSPLHF. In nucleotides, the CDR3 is TGTGCCAGCAGCCTCCTGACTAATTCACCCCTCCACTTT.